This T cell receptor beta chain is drawn from a study of blood T cell repertoires in COVID-19. Across the whole study: PBMCs, B-cell-depleted T cells, or T cells were the source of the cDNA or gDNA that made up the material.

The J segment lost 3 bases and the V segment lost 4 bases, leaving 4 bases of the junction unmatched. CDR3 length: 15 residues. CDR1 is LNHDA and CDR2 is SQIVND in the germline V gene (reference sequence). Clones were read by immunoSEQ multiplex PCR, and TCRdb kept only the in-frame ones, dropping some. Here the sample spans approximately 240,000 clones, about 85% being singletons. The sample comprised peripheral blood. The V gene is TRBV19, the J gene TRBJ2-5; 11 nucleotides agree with TRBD1. The receptor was isolated from a man between 45 and 60 years old who had recovered from COVID-19. The CDR3 spells CASSTGQGAKETQYF. CDR3 sequence (DNA): TGTGCCAGTAGTACCGGACAGGGGGCAAAAGAGACCCAGTACTTC.